This paragraph reports one T cell receptor beta chain. Its antigen remains unidentified. This sequence may be a read error, since a much larger clone differs from it by one base. This sample is part of a study of Graves' ophthalmopathy and Graves' hyperthyroidism. Points from the study as a whole: A majority of expanded thyroid clonotypes exceeding 0.001 frequency were likewise present in blood. This model predicted ophthalmopathy progression (sensitivity around 71%, specificity around 72%).

Moderate-to-severe activity, CAS at least 3, NOSPECS at least 4 and duration under 3 months characterized donors with ophthalmopathy. Researchers took RNA transcripts and amplified TCR beta CDR3 regions from them. After a first-round RT-PCR with HTBI primers, a second-round multiplex PCR was run. A single record per CDR3 protein comes from TCRdb applying MiXCR to the multiplex PCR reads. The sample has roughly 480,000 distinct CDR3 sequences, roughly an eighth seen once. The TCR was taken from a woman under 40 with Graves' ophthalmopathy. What was sequenced was blood.

The CDR3 region is CASYLQYSGANVLTF. DNA for the CDR3: TGTGCCAGCTATCTCCAGTACTCTGGGGCCAACGTCCTGACTTTC. The chain is built from TRBV5-4 and TRBJ2-6; D not resolved. Trimming left V 7 bases short and J 0 bases short, with 11 bases between. CDR3 length: 15 residues. Per germline, CDR1 SGHNT and CDR2 YYREEE (reference sequence). The complete variable domain, with remaining parts taken from reference TRBV5-4 and TRBJ2-6, reads ETGVTQSPTHLIKTRGQQVTLRCSSQSGHNTVSWYQQALGQGPQFIFQYYREEENGRGNFPPRFSGLQFPNYSSELNVNALELDDSALYLCASYLQYSGANVLTFGAGSRLTVL.